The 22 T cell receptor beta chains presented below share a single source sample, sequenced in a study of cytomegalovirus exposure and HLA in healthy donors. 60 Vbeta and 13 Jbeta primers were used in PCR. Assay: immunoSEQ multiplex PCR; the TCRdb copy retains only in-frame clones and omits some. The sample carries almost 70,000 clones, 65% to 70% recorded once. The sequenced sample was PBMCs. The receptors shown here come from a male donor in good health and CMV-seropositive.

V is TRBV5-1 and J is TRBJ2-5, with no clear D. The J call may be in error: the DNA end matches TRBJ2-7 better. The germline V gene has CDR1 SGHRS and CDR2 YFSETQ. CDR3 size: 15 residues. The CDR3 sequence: CASSLDSSPSYEQYF. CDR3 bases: TGCGCCAGCAGCTTGGACAGTTCTCCTTCCTACGAGCAGTACTTC.

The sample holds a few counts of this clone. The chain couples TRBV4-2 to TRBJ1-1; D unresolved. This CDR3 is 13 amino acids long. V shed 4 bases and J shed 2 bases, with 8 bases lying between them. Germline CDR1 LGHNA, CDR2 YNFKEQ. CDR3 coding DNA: TGTGCCAGCAGCCCAAATGGCAACACTGAAGCTTTCTTT. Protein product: CASSPNGNTEAFF.

Written as DNA, the CDR3 is TGTGCCAGTGACTTCGGGACAGGGAGTGTCGGGGAGCTGTTTTTT. Its translation: CASDFGTGSVGELFF. The V call is TRBV19, the J call TRBJ2-2, with 9 bases identical to TRBD1. J gave up 7 bases and V 8 bases, and 11 bases lay outside the gene matches. CDR3 length: 15 residues. Germline CDR1 is LNHDA and CDR2 is SQIVND (reference sequence).

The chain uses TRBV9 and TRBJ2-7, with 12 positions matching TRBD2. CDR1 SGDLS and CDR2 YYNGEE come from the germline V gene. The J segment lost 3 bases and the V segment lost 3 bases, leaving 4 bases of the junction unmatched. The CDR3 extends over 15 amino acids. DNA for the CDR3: TGTGCCAGCAGCGGTGGACTAGCGGGGAGCTACGAGCAGTACTTC. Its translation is CASSGGLAGSYEQYF.

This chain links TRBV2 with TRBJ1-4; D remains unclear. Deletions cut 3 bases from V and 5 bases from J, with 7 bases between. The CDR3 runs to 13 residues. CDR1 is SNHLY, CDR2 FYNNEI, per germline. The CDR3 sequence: CASSERTNEKLFF. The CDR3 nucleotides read TGTGCCAGCAGTGAGAGAACCAATGAAAAACTGTTTTTT.

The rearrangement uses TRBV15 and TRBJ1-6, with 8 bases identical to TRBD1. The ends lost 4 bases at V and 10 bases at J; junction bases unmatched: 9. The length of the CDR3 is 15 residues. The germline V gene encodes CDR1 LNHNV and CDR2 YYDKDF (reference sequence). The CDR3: CATSTSRDRRSPLHF. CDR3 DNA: TGTGCCACCAGCACTTCACGGGACAGGAGATCACCCCTCCACTTT.

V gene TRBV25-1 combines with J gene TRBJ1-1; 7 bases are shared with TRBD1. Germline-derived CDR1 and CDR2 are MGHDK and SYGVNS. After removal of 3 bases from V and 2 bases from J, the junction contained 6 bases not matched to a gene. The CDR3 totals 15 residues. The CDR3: CASSEMGQPNTEAFF. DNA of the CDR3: TGTGCCAGCAGTGAGATGGGACAGCCTAACACTGAAGCTTTCTTT.

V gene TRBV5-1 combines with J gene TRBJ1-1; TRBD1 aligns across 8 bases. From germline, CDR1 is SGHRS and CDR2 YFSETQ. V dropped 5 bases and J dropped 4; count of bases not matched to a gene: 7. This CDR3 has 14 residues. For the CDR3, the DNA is TGCGCCAGCAGTCAGGGGGCCTCAGGCACTGAAGCTTTCTTT. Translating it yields CASSQGASGTEAFF.

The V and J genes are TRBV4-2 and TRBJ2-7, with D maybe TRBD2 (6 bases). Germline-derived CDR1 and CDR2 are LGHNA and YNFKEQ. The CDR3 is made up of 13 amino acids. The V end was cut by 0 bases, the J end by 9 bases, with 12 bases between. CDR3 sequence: CASSQDPGEGQYF. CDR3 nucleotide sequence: TGTGCCAGCAGCCAAGACCCGGGAGAGGGGCAGTACTTC.

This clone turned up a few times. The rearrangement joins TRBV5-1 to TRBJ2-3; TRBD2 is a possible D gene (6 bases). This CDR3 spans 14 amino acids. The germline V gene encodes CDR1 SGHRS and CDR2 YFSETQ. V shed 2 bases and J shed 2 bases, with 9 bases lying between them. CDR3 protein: CASSFGEVTDTQYF. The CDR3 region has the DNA TGCGCCAGCAGCTTTGGGGAGGTCACAGATACGCAGTATTTT. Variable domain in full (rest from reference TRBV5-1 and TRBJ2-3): KAGVTQTPRYLIKTRGQQVTLSCSPISGHRSVSWYQQTPGQGLQFLFEYFSETQRNKGNFPGRFSGRQFSNSRSEMNVSTLELGDSALYLCASSFGEVTDTQYFGPGTRLTVL.

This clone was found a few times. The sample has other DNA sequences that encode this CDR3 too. The CDR3 nucleotides read TGCGCCAGCAGCTTGGACAGGGAGAATAATTCACCCCTCCACTTT. Translated: CASSLDRENNSPLHF. The rearrangement uses TRBV5-1 and TRBJ1-6; a weak D match, TRBD1 (6 bases). The CDR3 is 15 residues long. The germline V gene has CDR1 SGHRS and CDR2 YFSETQ. V lost 0 bases and J lost 5, with 9 bases in between. The whole variable domain, filled in from reference TRBV5-1 and TRBJ1-6, reads KAGVTQTPRYLIKTRGQQVTLSCSPISGHRSVSWYQQTPGQGLQFLFEYFSETQRNKGNFPGRFSGRQFSNSRSEMNVSTLELGDSALYLCASSLDRENNSPLHFGNGTRLTVT.

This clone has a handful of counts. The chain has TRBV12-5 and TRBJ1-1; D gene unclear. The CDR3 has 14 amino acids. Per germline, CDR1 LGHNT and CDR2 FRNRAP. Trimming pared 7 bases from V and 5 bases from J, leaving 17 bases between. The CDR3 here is CASVPQALGTEAFF. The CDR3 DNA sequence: TGTGCTAGTGTCCCGCAGGCACTAGGGACTGAAGCTTTCTTT.

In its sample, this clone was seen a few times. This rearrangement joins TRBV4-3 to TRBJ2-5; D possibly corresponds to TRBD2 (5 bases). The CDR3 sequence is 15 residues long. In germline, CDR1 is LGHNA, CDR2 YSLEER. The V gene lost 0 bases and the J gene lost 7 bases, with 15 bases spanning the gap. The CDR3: CASSQDPGVLGTQYF. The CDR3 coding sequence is TGCGCCAGCAGCCAAGACCCCGGGGTCCTCGGGACCCAGTACTTC.

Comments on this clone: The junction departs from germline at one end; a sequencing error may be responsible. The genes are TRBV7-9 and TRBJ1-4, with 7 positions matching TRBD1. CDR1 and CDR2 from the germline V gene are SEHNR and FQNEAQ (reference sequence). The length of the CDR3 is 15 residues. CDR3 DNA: TGTTCCAGCAGCTCCCCCGGGACAGAAAATGAAAAACTGTTTTTT. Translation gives CSSSSPGTENEKLFF.

CDR3 sequence: CASSLVTGQSYTF. CDR3 DNA: TGTGCCAGCAGCTTAGTGACAGGTCAAAGCTACACCTTC. This sequence joins TRBV7-9 and TRBJ1-2; D might be TRBD1 (6 bases). CDR3 length: 13 amino acids. Per germline, CDR1 SEHNR and CDR2 FQNEAQ (reference sequence). V shed 1 base and J shed 9 bases, with 12 bases lying between them.

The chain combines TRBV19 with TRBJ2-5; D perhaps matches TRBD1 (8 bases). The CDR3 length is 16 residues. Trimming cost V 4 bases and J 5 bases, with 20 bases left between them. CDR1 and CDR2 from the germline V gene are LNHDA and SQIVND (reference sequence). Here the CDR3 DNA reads TGTGCCAGTAGTAGGGGAGGGCAGGGGGCGTTGGAGACCCAGTACTTC. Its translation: CASSRGGQGALETQYF.

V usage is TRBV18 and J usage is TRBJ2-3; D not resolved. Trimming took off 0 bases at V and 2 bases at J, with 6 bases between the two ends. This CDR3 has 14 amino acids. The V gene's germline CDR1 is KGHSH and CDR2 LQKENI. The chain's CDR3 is CASSPPQNTDTQYF. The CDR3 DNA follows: TGTGCCAGCTCACCACCACAGAACACAGATACGCAGTATTTT.

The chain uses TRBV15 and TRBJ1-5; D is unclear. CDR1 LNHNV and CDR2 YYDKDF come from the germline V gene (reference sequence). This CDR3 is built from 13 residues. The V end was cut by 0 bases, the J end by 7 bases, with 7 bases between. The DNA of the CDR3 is TGTGCCACCAGCAGAGACGAGGTACAGCCCCAGCATTTT. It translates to CATSRDEVQPQHF.

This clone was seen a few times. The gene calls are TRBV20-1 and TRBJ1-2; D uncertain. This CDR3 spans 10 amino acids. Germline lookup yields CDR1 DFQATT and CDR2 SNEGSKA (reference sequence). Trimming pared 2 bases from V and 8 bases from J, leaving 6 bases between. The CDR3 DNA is TGCAGTGCTAGATTCGGGGGCTACACCTTC. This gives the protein CSARFGGYTF.

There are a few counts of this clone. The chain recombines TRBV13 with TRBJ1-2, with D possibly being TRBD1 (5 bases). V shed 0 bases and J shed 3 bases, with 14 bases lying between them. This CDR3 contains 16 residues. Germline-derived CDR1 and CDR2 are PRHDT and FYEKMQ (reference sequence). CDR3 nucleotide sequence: TGTGCCAGCAGCTTAGGCGGGGGTCAGGAAGACTATGGCTACACCTTC. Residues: CASSLGGGQEDYGYTF.

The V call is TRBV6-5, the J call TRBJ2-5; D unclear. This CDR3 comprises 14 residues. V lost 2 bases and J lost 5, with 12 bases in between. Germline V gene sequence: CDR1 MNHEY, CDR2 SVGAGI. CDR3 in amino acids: CASSYRHPQETQYF. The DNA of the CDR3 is TGTGCCAGCAGTTACCGACACCCCCAGGAGACCCAGTACTTC.

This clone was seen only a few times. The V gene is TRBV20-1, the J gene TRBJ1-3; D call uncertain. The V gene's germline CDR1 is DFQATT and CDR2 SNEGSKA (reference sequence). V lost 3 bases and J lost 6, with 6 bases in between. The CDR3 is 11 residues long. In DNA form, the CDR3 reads TGCAGTGCTAGGGCTGTAAACACCATATATTTT. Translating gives CSARAVNTIYF.